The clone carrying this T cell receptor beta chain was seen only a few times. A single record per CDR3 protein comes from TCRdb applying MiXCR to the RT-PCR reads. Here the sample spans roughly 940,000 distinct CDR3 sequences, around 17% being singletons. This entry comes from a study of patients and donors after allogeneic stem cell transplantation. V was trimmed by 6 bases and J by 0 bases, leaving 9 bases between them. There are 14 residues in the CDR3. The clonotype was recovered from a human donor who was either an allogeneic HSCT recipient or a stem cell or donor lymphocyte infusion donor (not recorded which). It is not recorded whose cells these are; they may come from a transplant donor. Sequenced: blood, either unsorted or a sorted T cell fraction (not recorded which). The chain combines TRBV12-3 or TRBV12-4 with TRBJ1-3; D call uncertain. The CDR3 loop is CASRPASSGNTIYF. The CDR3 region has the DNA TGTGCCAGCAGACCAGCTTCCTCTGGAAACACCATATATTTT.